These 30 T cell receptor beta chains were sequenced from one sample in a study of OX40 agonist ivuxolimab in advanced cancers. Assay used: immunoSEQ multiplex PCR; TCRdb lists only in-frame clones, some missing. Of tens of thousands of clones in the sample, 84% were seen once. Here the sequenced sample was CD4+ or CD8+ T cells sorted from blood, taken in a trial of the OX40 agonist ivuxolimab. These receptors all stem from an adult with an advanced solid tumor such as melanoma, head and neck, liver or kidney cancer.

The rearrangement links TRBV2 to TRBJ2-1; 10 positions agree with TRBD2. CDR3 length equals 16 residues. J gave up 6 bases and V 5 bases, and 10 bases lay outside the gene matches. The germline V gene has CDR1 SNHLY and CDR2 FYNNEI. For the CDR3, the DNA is TGTGCCAGCAGTAGAGGAATAGCGGGAGGAATCAATGAGCAGTTCTTC. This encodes CASSRGIAGGINEQFF.

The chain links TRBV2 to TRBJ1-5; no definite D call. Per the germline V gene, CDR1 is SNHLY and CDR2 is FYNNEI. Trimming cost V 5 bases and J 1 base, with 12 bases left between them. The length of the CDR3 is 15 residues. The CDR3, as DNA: TGTGCCAGCAGTACGATGGACGGAAGCAATCAGCCCCAGCATTTT. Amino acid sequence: CASSTMDGSNQPQHF.

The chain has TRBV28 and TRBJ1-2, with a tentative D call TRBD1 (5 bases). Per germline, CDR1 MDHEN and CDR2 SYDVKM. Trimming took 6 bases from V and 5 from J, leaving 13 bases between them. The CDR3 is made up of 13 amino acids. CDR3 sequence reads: CASRMTASYGYTF. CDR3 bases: TGTGCCAGCAGAATGACAGCTAGTTATGGCTACACCTTC.

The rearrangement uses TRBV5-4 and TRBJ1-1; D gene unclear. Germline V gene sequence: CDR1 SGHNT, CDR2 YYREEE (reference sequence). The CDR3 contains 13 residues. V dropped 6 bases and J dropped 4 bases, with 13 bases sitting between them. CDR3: CASTGSGVTEAFF. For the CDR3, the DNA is TGTGCCAGCACCGGCAGTGGTGTCACTGAAGCTTTCTTT.

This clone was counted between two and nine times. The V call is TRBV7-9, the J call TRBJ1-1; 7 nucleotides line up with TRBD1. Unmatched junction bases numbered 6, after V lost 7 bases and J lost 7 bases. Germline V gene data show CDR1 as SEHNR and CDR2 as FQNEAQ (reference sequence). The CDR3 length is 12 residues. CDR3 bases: TGTGCCAGCAAAGGGCAGGGGGATGAAGCTTTCTTT. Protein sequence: CASKGQGDEAFF.

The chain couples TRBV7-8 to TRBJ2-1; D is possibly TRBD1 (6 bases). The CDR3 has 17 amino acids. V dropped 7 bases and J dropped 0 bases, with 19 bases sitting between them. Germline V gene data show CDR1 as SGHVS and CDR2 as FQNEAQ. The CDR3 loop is CASIPRGQHSSYNEQFF. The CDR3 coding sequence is TGTGCCAGCATACCCCGGGGACAACACAGCTCCTACAATGAGCAGTTCTTC.

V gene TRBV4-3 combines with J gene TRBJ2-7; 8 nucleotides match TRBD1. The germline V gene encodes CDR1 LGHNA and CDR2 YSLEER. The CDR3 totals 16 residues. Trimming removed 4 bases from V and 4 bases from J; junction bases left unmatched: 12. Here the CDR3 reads CASSRRVGQGIYEQYF. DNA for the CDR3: TGCGCCAGCAGCCGCCGGGTAGGACAGGGTATTTACGAGCAGTACTTC.

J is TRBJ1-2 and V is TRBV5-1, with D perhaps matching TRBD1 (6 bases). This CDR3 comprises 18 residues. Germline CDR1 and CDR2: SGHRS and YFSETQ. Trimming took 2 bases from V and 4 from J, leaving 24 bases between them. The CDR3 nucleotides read TGCGCCAGCAGCTTATCCGCCCCCCTCTCAAGGGGGGGCTATGGCTACACCTTC. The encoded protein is CASSLSAPLSRGGYGYTF.

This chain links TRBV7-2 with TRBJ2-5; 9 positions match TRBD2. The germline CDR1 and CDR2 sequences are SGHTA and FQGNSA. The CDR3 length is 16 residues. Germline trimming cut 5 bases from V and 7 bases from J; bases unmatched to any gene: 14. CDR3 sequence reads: CASSPGARGLAGTQYF. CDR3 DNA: TGTGCCAGCAGCCCGGGGGCTAGGGGACTAGCTGGGACCCAGTACTTC. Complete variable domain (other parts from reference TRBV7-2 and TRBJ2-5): GAGVSQSPSNKVTEKGKDVELRCDPISGHTALYWYRQSLGQGLEFLIYFQGNSAPDKSGLPSDRFSAERTGGSVSTLTIQRTQQEDSAVYLCASSPGARGLAGTQYFGPGTRLLVL.

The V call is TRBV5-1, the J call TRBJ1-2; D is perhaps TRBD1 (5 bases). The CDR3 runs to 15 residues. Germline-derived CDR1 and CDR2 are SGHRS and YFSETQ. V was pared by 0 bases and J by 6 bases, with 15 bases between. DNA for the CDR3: TGCGCCAGCAGCTTGGAAGGCAGGGTGGGCGATGGCTACACCTTC. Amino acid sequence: CASSLEGRVGDGYTF.

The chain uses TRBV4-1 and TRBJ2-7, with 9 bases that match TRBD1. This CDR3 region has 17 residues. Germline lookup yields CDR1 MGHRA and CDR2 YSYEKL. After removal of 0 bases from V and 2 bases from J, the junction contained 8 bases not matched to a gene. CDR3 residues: CASSQERGRQGAYEQYF. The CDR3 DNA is TGCGCCAGCAGCCAAGAAAGAGGGAGACAGGGGGCCTACGAGCAGTACTTC.

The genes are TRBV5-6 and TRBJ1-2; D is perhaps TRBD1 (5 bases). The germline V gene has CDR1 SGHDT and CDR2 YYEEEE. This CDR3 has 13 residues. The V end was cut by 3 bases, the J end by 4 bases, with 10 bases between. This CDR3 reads CASSSGPPYGYTF. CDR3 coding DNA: TGTGCCAGCAGCTCGGGGCCTCCCTATGGCTACACCTTC.

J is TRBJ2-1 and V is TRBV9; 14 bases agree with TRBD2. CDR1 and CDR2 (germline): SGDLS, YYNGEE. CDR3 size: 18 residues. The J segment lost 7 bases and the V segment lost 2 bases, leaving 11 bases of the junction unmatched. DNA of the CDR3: TGTGCCAGCAGCGTGGGGACTAGCGGGAGAAGGCTGGGAAATGAGCAGTTCTTC. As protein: CASSVGTSGRRLGNEQFF.

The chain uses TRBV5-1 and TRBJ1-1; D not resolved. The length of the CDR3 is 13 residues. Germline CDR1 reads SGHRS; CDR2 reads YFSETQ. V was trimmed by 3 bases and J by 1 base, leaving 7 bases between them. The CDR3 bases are TGCGCCAGCAGCTCGCAGGAGAACACTGAAGCTTTCTTT. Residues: CASSSQENTEAFF.

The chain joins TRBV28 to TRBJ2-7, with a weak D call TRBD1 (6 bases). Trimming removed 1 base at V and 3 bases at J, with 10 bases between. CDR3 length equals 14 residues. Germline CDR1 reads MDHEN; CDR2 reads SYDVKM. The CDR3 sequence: CASSLYAGVYEQYF. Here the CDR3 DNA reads TGTGCCAGCAGTTTATACGCAGGGGTCTACGAGCAGTACTTC.

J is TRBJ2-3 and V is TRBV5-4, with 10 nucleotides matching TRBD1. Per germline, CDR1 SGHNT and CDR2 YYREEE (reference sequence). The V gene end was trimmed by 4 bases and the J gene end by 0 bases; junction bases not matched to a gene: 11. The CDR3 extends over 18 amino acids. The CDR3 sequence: CASSPGQGVGRSTDTQYF. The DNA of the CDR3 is TGTGCCAGCAGCCCTGGACAGGGGGTTGGGCGCAGCACAGATACGCAGTATTTT.

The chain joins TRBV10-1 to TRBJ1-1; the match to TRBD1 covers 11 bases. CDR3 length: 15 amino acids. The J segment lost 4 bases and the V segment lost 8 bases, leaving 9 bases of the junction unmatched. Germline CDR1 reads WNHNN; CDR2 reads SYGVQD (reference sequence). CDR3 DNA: TGCGCCAGCTTGGACAGGGGGCTACCGGGCACTGAAGCTTTCTTT. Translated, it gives CASLDRGLPGTEAFF.

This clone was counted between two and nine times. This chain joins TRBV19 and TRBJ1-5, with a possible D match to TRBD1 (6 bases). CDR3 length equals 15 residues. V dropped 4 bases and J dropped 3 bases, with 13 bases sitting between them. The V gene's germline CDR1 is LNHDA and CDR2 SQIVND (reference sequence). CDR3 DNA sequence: TGTGCCAGTAGTAAGGCAGGGGAGACCAATCAGCCCCAGCATTTT. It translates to CASSKAGETNQPQHF.

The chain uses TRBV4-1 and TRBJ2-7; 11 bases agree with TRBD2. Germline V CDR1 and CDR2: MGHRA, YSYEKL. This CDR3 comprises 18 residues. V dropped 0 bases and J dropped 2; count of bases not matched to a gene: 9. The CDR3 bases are TGCGCCAGCAGCCAAGACCCTACTAGCGGGAGCTACCCCTACGAGCAGTACTTC. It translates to CASSQDPTSGSYPYEQYF.

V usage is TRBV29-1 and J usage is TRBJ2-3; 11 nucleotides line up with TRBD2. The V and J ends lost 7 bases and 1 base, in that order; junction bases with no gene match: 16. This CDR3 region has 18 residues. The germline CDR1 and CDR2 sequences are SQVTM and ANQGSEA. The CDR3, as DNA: TGCAGCGCCCATGGGGGTAGCGGGAGGGCCGGGGGCACAGATACGCAGTATTTT. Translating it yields CSAHGGSGRAGGTDTQYF.

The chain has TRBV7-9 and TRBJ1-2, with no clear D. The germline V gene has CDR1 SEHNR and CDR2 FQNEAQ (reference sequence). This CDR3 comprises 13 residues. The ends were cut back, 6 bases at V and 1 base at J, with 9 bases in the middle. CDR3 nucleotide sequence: TGTGCCAGCAGACAAGGACGTAACTATGGCTACACCTTC. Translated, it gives CASRQGRNYGYTF.

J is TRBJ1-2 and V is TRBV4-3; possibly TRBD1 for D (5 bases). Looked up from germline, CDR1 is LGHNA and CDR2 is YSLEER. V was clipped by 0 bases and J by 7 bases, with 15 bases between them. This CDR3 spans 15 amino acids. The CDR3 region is CASSQDNKGRGGYTF. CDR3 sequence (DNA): TGCGCCAGCAGCCAAGATAACAAGGGGCGAGGTGGCTACACCTTC.

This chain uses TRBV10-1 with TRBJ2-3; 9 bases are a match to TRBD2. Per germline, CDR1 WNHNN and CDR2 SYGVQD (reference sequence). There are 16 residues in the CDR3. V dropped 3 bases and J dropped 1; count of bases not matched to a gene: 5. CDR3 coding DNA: TGCGCCAGCAGTGAACGACAGCGGGGGGGCACAGATACGCAGTATTTT. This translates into CASSERQRGGTDTQYF.

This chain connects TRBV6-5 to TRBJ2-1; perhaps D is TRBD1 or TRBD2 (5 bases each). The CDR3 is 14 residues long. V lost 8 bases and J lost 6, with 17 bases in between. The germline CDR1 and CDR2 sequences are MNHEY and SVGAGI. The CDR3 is CASRRIRGTNEQFF. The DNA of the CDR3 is TGTGCCAGCCGCCGAATACGTGGGACCAATGAGCAGTTCTTC.

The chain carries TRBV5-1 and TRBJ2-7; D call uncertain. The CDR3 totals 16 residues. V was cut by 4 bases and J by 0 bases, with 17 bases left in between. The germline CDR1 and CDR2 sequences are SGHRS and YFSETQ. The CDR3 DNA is TGCGCCAGCAGCCCCCAACCGTTCCGACGCTCCTACGAGCAGTACTTC. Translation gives CASSPQPFRRSYEQYF.

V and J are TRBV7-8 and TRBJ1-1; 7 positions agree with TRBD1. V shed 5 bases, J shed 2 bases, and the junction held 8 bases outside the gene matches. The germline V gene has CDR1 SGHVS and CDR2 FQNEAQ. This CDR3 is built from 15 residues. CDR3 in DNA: TGTGCCAGCAGCGGACCGGGACAGCTAAACACTGAAGCTTTCTTT. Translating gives CASSGPGQLNTEAFF.

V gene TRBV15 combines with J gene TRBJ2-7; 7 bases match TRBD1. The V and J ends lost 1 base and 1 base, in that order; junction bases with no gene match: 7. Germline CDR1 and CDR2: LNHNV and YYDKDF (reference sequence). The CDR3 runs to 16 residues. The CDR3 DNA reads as TGTGCCACCAGCAGAGCTGGGACAGTACTTTCCTACGAGCAGTACTTC. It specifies CATSRAGTVLSYEQYF. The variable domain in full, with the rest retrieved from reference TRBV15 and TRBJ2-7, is DAMVIQNPRYQVTQFGKPVTLSCSQTLNHNVMYWYQQKSSQAPKLLFHYYDKDFNNEADTPDNFQSRRPNTSFCFLDIRSPGLGDTAMYLCATSRAGTVLSYEQYFGPGTRLTVT.

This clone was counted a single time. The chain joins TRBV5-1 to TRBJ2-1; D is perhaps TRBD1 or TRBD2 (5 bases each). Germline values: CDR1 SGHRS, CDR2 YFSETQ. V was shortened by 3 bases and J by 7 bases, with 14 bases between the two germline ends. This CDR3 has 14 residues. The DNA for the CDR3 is TGCGCCAGCAGCTGGGACGGGACCTCTAATGAGCAGTTCTTC. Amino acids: CASSWDGTSNEQFF.

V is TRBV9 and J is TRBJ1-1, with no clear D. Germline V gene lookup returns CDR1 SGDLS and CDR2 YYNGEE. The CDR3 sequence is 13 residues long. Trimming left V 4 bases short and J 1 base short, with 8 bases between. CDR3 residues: CASSPVPNTEAFF. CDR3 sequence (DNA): TGTGCCAGCAGCCCGGTCCCGAACACTGAAGCTTTCTTT.

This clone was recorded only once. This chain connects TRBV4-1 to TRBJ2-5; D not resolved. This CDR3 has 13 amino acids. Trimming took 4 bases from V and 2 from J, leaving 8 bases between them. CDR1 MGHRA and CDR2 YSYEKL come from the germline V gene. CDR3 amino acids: CASSPLSQETQYF. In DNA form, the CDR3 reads TGCGCCAGCAGCCCTCTGAGTCAAGAGACCCAGTACTTC.